The present entry profiles one T cell receptor (beta chain) with its context. Assay: immunoSEQ multiplex PCR; the TCRdb copy retains only in-frame clones and omits some. The sample includes 2 million to 2.5 million clones, about 90% seen only once; the top ten take 0.37%. Germline V gives CDR1 LGHNA, CDR2 YNFKEQ. V was clipped by 0 bases and J by 2 bases, with 18 bases between them. This CDR3 is 18 amino acids long. This sample was taken from a study of shared clonotypes between healthy human individuals. Sequenced: naive CD4+ T cells from PBMCs. The subset here: CD45RA+ positively selected. The gene calls are TRBV4-2 and TRBJ2-3, with a tentative D call TRBD2 (6 bases). This sequence originates from a man between 18 and 29 years old in good health. Some clones in this sample may be carry-over from other donors' samples. The chain's CDR3 is CASSQDRASVLYTDTQYF. For the CDR3, the DNA is TGTGCCAGCAGCCAAGATCGGGCTAGCGTCCTTTACACAGATACGCAGTATTTT.